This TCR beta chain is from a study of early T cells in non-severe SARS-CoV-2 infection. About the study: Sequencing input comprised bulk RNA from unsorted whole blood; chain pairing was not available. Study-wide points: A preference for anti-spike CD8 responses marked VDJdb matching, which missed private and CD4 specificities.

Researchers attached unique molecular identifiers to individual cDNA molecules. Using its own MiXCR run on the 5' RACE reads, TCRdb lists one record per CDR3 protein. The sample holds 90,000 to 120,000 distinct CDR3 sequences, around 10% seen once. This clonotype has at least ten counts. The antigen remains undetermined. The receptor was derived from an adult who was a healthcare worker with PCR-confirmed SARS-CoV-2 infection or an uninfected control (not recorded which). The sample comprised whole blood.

CDR3 bases: TGTGCCAGCGCCTCCGGGACAGTGGCCTACACCTTC. It specifies CASASGTVAYTF. The rearrangement uses TRBV6-5 and TRBJ1-2, with TRBD1 identical over 7 bases. Germline CDR1 and CDR2: MNHEY and SVGAGI. The CDR3 contains 12 residues. The ends lost 8 bases at V and 10 bases at J; junction bases unmatched: 10.